This TCR beta chain emerged from a study of shared clonotypes between healthy human individuals. This clone was found once. Sequencing was performed with immunoSEQ multiplex PCR; in TCRdb, only in-frame clones are kept and a portion is missing. The sample contains roughly 640,000 clones, about 74% of which appear only once. CDR3 length: 15 amino acids. V lost 6 bases and J lost 2, with 14 bases in between. Germline V gene sequence: CDR1 MNHNS, CDR2 SASEGT. This chain joins TRBV6-1 and TRBJ2-1, with D unclear. The specimen sequenced was memory CD4+ T cells sorted from blood. The subset was: CD45RA-negative fraction. This clonotype was sampled from a woman aged 30 to 39 in good health. CDR3 DNA: TGTGCCAGCAGACCGACCCCGAGCACCTACAATGAGCAGTTCTTC. Amino acid sequence: CASRPTPSTYNEQFF.